The rows below give T cell receptor beta chains drawn from one sample of a study of T cells in Graves' hyperthyroidism and ophthalmopathy. Each CDR3 protein is one row after TCRdb ran MiXCR on the multiplex PCR reads. Here the sample spans about 400,000 distinct CDR3 sequences, about 15% being singletons. Material for sequencing was blood. These receptors originate from a woman younger than 35 with Graves' hyperthyroidism. The CDR3 runs from the conserved cysteine through the conserved F or W. A D gene is named only where the DNA matches it firmly. The size entry is marked missing in some rows and otherwise reads once, few, many or a size class.

cdr3_nt: TGCGCCAGCAGCCCCCGGACAGGGGAGGGCTACACCTTC; cdr3_aa: CASSPRTGEGYTF; d_call: TRBD1; v_call: TRBV5-1; clone_size: many; j_call: TRBJ1-2
cdr3_nt: TGTGCCAGCGGTGAAAGGCAGTACACCGGGGAGCTGTTTTTT; cdr3_aa: CASGERQYTGELFF; d_call: NA; v_call: TRBV2; clone_size: few; j_call: TRBJ2-2
cdr3_nt: TGTGCCAGCAGCTTATCTAGTAGTGGGCCAGGAGGGCTCTACGAGCAGTACTTC; cdr3_aa: CASSLSSSGPGGLYEQYF; d_call: NA; v_call: TRBV7-8; clone_size: many; j_call: TRBJ2-7
cdr3_nt: TGCGCCAGCAGCTACGGGACATCGCAGTTCTTC; cdr3_aa: CASSYGTSQFF; d_call: NA; v_call: TRBV5-1; clone_size: few; j_call: TRBJ2-1
cdr3_nt: TGTGCCAGCAGTGGAGGAGCGGTTGCGTCAGATACGCAGTATTTT; cdr3_aa: CASSGGAVASDTQYF; d_call: NA; v_call: TRBV2; clone_size: many; j_call: TRBJ2-3
cdr3_nt: TGTGCCAGCAGACCTCCGGGCTCTAGCTCCTACAATGAGCAGTTCTTC; cdr3_aa: CASRPPGSSSYNEQFF; d_call: NA; v_call: TRBV28; clone_size: many; j_call: TRBJ2-1
cdr3_nt: TGCGCCAGCAGCCCAGGACAGGGATTGAGGGAGCAGTACTTC; cdr3_aa: CASSPGQGLREQYF; d_call: TRBD1; v_call: TRBV5-1; clone_size: many; j_call: TRBJ2-7
cdr3_nt: TGTGCCAGTAGTATAGATTTCGCAGGGAAGTCCTACGAGCAGTACTTC; cdr3_aa: CASSIDFAGKSYEQYF; d_call: NA; v_call: TRBV19; clone_size: few; j_call: TRBJ2-7
cdr3_nt: TGCAGTGCTAGACCCCCATTACTAGCGGGGAGCTCCTACGAGCAGTACTTC; cdr3_aa: CSARPPLLAGSSYEQYF; d_call: TRBD2; v_call: TRBV20-1; clone_size: NA; j_call: TRBJ2-7
cdr3_nt: TGTGCCAGCAGCCTTGTGAGGGACTCCCCCTACAATGAGCAGTTCTTC; cdr3_aa: CASSLVRDSPYNEQFF; d_call: NA; v_call: TRBV13; clone_size: few; j_call: TRBJ2-1
cdr3_nt: TGTGCCAGCAGTAACGTTCTCTCTGGGGCCAACGTCCTGACTTTC; cdr3_aa: CASSNVLSGANVLTF; d_call: NA; v_call: TRBV6-5; clone_size: few; j_call: TRBJ2-6
cdr3_nt: TGTGCCATCAGTCCGGGCGGCTCCTACAATGAGCAGTTCTTC; cdr3_aa: CAISPGGSYNEQFF; d_call: NA; v_call: TRBV10-3; clone_size: many; j_call: TRBJ2-1
cdr3_nt: TGTGCCAGCAACAGGGGGCAAGAGACCCAGTACTTC; cdr3_aa: CASNRGQETQYF; d_call: TRBD1; v_call: TRBV6-1; clone_size: NA; j_call: TRBJ2-5
cdr3_nt: TGTGCCAGCAGTTTAACCGGGACTAGCGGTCTTTGGGAGCAGTACTTC; cdr3_aa: CASSLTGTSGLWEQYF; d_call: TRBD2; v_call: TRBV27; clone_size: few; j_call: TRBJ2-7
cdr3_nt: TGTGCCAGCAGCCCGAACGAGGGGACGGCCTACGAGCAGTACTTC; cdr3_aa: CASSPNEGTAYEQYF; d_call: NA; v_call: TRBV7-6; clone_size: NA; j_call: TRBJ2-7
cdr3_nt: TGTGCCAGTAGTATCAGCCCGGGACATGGCACAGATACGCAGTATTTT; cdr3_aa: CASSISPGHGTDTQYF; d_call: NA; v_call: TRBV19; clone_size: many; j_call: TRBJ2-3
cdr3_nt: TGTGCCAGCAGCTCGAAATCTGGATCCGACACCATATATTTT; cdr3_aa: CASSSKSGSDTIYF; d_call: NA; v_call: TRBV13; clone_size: many; j_call: TRBJ1-3
cdr3_nt: TGCAGTGCTACAAAAGGGCGGGGAAATAATGAGCAGTTCTTC; cdr3_aa: CSATKGRGNNEQFF; d_call: NA; v_call: TRBV20-1; clone_size: many; j_call: TRBJ2-1
cdr3_nt: TGTGCCAGCAAAACAGCTTCCTACGAGCAGTACTTC; cdr3_aa: CASKTASYEQYF; d_call: NA; v_call: TRBV2; clone_size: many; j_call: TRBJ2-7
cdr3_nt: TGTGCCAGCAGTTTTTGGGGGGAAGACTCCTACGAGCAGTACTTC; cdr3_aa: CASSFWGEDSYEQYF; d_call: NA; v_call: TRBV12-3/TRBV12-4; clone_size: many; j_call: TRBJ2-7
cdr3_nt: TGTGCCAGCAGCCCCAACTCGGGCACTGAAGCTTTCTTT; cdr3_aa: CASSPNSGTEAFF; d_call: NA; v_call: TRBV9; clone_size: NA; j_call: TRBJ1-1
cdr3_nt: TGTGCCAGCAGCTTAGTTATCCTCACAGCCGGTTACAATGAGCAGTTCTTC; cdr3_aa: CASSLVILTAGYNEQFF; d_call: NA; v_call: TRBV7-8; clone_size: many; j_call: TRBJ2-1
cdr3_nt: TGTGCCAGCAGTATAGTGGGTACCTCCTACGAGCAGTACTTC; cdr3_aa: CASSIVGTSYEQYF; d_call: NA; v_call: TRBV12-3/TRBV12-4; clone_size: many; j_call: TRBJ2-7
cdr3_nt: TGTGCCAGCAGCCGAACGAGGCTCGGGGAGACTGAAGCTTTCTTT; cdr3_aa: CASSRTRLGETEAFF; d_call: NA; v_call: TRBV27; clone_size: many; j_call: TRBJ1-1
cdr3_nt: TGTGCCAGCAGCTTAGGAGGGGGCGAAGGCTACACCTTC; cdr3_aa: CASSLGGGEGYTF; d_call: TRBD1; v_call: TRBV7-3; clone_size: few; j_call: TRBJ1-2
cdr3_nt: TGTGCCAGCAGTAGTTTTAGGCCCCCCGAGGGATCCTACGAGCAGTACTTC; cdr3_aa: CASSSFRPPEGSYEQYF; d_call: NA; v_call: TRBV2; clone_size: many; j_call: TRBJ2-7
cdr3_nt: TGTGCCAGCAGCTTAGCGGGGGCTAGCGGGGCTAAAAGCACAGATACGCAGTATTTT; cdr3_aa: CASSLAGASGAKSTDTQYF; d_call: TRBD2; v_call: TRBV11-2; clone_size: NA; j_call: TRBJ2-3
cdr3_nt: TGCAGCGGATCAGGGTTCACCGGGGAGCTGTTTTTT; cdr3_aa: CSGSGFTGELFF; d_call: NA; v_call: TRBV29-1; clone_size: NA; j_call: TRBJ2-2
cdr3_nt: TGTGCCACCAGCAGCCGACTAGCCTACAATGAGCAGTTCTTC; cdr3_aa: CATSSRLAYNEQFF; d_call: NA; v_call: TRBV15; clone_size: NA; j_call: TRBJ2-1
cdr3_nt: TGCAGTGCGGGGGGGGGGAACACTGAAGCTTTCTTT; cdr3_aa: CSAGGGNTEAFF; d_call: NA; v_call: TRBV20-1; clone_size: many; j_call: TRBJ1-1
cdr3_nt: TGCAGTGCCCGGGCAGCGGGGGGTTCCACAGATACGCAGTATTTT; cdr3_aa: CSARAAGGSTDTQYF; d_call: TRBD2; v_call: TRBV20-1; clone_size: many; j_call: TRBJ2-3
cdr3_nt: TGTGCCAGCAGCCCCTATCGGACAGCCAACACTGAAGCTTTCTTT; cdr3_aa: CASSPYRTANTEAFF; d_call: NA; v_call: TRBV7-8; clone_size: many; j_call: TRBJ1-1
cdr3_nt: TGTGCCACCTCGGAGTCCTATGGCTACACCTTC; cdr3_aa: CATSESYGYTF; d_call: NA; v_call: TRBV6-5; clone_size: NA; j_call: TRBJ1-2
cdr3_nt: TGTGCCAGCAGTTACAACTCGCCAGGGAGGAACACCGGGGAGCTGTTTTTT; cdr3_aa: CASSYNSPGRNTGELFF; d_call: NA; v_call: TRBV6-2/TRBV6-3; clone_size: few; j_call: TRBJ2-2
cdr3_nt: TGCGCCAGCAGCCCTGCCGGGACAGGGTACACTGAAGCTTTCTTT; cdr3_aa: CASSPAGTGYTEAFF; d_call: TRBD1; v_call: TRBV5-1; clone_size: many; j_call: TRBJ1-1